The 31 T cell receptor beta chains below were found in one sample sequenced in a study of cytomegalovirus exposure and HLA in healthy donors (dated by TCRdb to about 2017). The library was obtained by the immunoSEQ multiplex PCR assay. The multiplex PCR relied on a mix of 60 forward primers for TCR Vbeta segments and 13 reverse primers for TCR Jbeta segments. Drawn from immuneACCESS, this table holds only the in-frame rearrangements with V and J called that TCRdb kept. Clones are partly lost; checked studies trace under half to an unresolved V gene and leave the rest unexplained. The sample contains just over 200,000 clones, about two thirds of them found a single time. About 3% of the sample belongs to the ten largest clones. Input material: PBMCs. The receptors were gathered from a man aged 35-49 years in good health and CMV-seropositive.

This clone was counted only a few times. The rearrangement joins TRBV5-8 to TRBJ1-3; D may be TRBD1 (6 bases). Between the trimmed V and J ends, which lost 4 bases and 0 bases, there was a span of 11 bases. Germline CDR1 is SGHTS and CDR2 is YDEGEE. The CDR3 loop spans 15 amino acids. Written as DNA, the CDR3 is TGTGCCAGCAGCCGGACAGCTCGCTCTGGAAACACCATATATTTT. This codes for CASSRTARSGNTIYF. Using reference TRBV5-8 and TRBJ1-3 for the parts outside the CDR3, the full variable domain is EAGVTQSPTHLIKTRGQQATLRCSPISGHTSVYWYQQALGLGLQFLLWYDEGEERNRGNFPPRFSGRQFPNYSSELNVNALELEDSALYLCASSRTARSGNTIYFGEGSWLTVV.

The chain recombines TRBV2 with TRBJ2-1, with 7 bases matching TRBD2. V trimming: 5 bases; J trimming: 2 bases; junction bases outside the gene matches: 6. The CDR3 runs to 15 residues. Germline CDR1 and CDR2: SNHLY and FYNNEI. CDR3 sequence: CASSSGLLTYNEQFF. CDR3 nucleotides: TGTGCCAGCAGTTCGGGACTACTAACCTACAATGAGCAGTTCTTC.

J is TRBJ1-2 and V is TRBV28, with no clear D. V was trimmed by 5 bases and J by 8 bases, leaving 18 bases between them. This CDR3 region has 14 residues. CDR1 is MDHEN and CDR2 is SYDVKM in the germline V gene. The CDR3 DNA is TGTGCCAGCAGTCCCCCTGACGATCCTAGAGGCTACACCTTC. As protein: CASSPPDDPRGYTF.

This clone has just one count. The CDR3 reads CASSPPPGWPNYGYTF. CDR3 in DNA: TGTGCCAGCAGCCCGCCTCCAGGGTGGCCGAACTATGGCTACACCTTC. The rearrangement uses TRBV7-9 and TRBJ1-2; D is possibly TRBD1 (5 bases). Germline CDR1 is SEHNR and CDR2 is FQNEAQ (reference sequence). The V end was cut by 5 bases, the J end by 2 bases, with 18 bases between. This CDR3 is 16 amino acids long. Full variable domain (outside the CDR3, taken from reference TRBV7-9 and TRBJ1-2): DTGVSQNPRHKITKRGQNVTFRCDPISEHNRLYWYRQTLGQGPEFLTYFQNEAQLEKSRLLSDRFSAERPKGSFSTLEIQRTEQGDSAMYLCASSPPPGWPNYGYTFGSGTRLTVV.

V is TRBV10-1 and J is TRBJ1-6; perhaps TRBD1 as D (6 bases). V was pared by 5 bases and J by 7 bases, with 21 bases between. Germline V gene sequence: CDR1 WNHNN, CDR2 SYGVQD (reference sequence). The CDR3 has 17 amino acids. The CDR3 region is CASSQTGTSSPNSPLHF. CDR3 bases: TGCGCCAGCAGTCAAACCGGGACATCCTCTCCGAATTCACCCCTCCACTTT.

The chain employs TRBV10-3 and TRBJ1-2; 9 positions agree with TRBD1. V lost 2 bases, J lost 8 bases, and 3 bases stayed unmatched. The CDR3 runs to 13 residues. Germline CDR1 and CDR2: ENHRY and SYGVKD. The DNA of the CDR3 is TGTGCCATCAGTGAGGACAGGGGGAAAGGCTACACCTTC. Protein sequence: CAISEDRGKGYTF.

This clone has more than one count but fewer than ten. This chain links TRBV6-1 with TRBJ2-5; 7 bases map to TRBD2. With V trimmed by 6 bases and J by 0 bases, 4 bases remained unmatched. Germline V gene data show CDR1 as MNHNS and CDR2 as SASEGT. The CDR3 extends over 14 amino acids. The CDR3 DNA follows: TGTGCCAGCAGAGTGGGACTAAACCAAGAGACCCAGTACTTC. Protein sequence: CASRVGLNQETQYF.

The chain recombines TRBV28 with TRBJ2-3; the D is unclear. The CDR3 has 12 residues. Germline-derived CDR1 and CDR2 are MDHEN and SYDVKM. Trimming took off 6 bases at V and 6 bases at J, with 10 bases between the two ends. The CDR3 loop is CASRELSDTQYF. The CDR3 region has the DNA TGTGCCAGCAGGGAGTTGTCCGATACGCAGTATTTT.

A few counts support this clone. The rearrangement joins TRBV7-2 to TRBJ2-7, with 14 bases aligning to TRBD2. CDR1 SGHTA and CDR2 FQGNSA come from the germline V gene. The CDR3 spans 15 residues. V trimming: 5 bases; J trimming: 7 bases; junction bases outside the gene matches: 7. CDR3 region: CASSPGLAGGGEQYF. In nucleotides, the CDR3 is TGTGCCAGCAGCCCAGGACTAGCGGGGGGAGGAGAGCAGTACTTC.

V is TRBV28 and J is TRBJ1-6; 9 bases are a match to TRBD1. The CDR3 spans 14 residues. CDR1 is MDHEN, CDR2 SYDVKM, per germline. V lost 6 bases to trimming and J lost 7 bases; unmatched junction nucleotides: 4. The CDR3 DNA reads TGTGCCAGCAGCAGAGGACAGGGGAATTCACCCCTCCACTTT. Protein: CASSRGQGNSPLHF.

To note about this clone: Without the conserved terminal phenylalanine or tryptophan, this CDR3 likely stems from a read error. The J gene is TRBJ1-2, the V gene TRBV5-6, with 8 nucleotides matching TRBD1. This CDR3 spans 15 amino acids. CDR1 is SGHDT, CDR2 YYEEEE, per germline. After removal of 7 bases from V and 0 bases from J, the junction contained 8 bases not matched to a gene. The CDR3 nucleotides are TGTGCCAGCTCCGGGACAGGATTTGCTAACTATGGCTACACCCTC. It yields the protein CASSGTGFANYGYTL.

Turning to this clone: Other DNA sequences within the sample encode an identical CDR3. The chain employs TRBV6-6 and TRBJ1-1; D is possibly TRBD1 (6 bases). The V end was cut by 4 bases, the J end by 1 base, with 10 bases between. The CDR3 totals 14 residues. Germline values: CDR1 MNHNY, CDR2 SVGAGI (reference sequence). CDR3 nucleotides: TGTGCCAGCAGTTTCCGGGACAAGAACACTGAAGCTTTCTTT. It encodes CASSFRDKNTEAFF.

V gene TRBV5-1 combines with J gene TRBJ2-3; 8 bases are a match to TRBD2. Looked up from germline, CDR1 is SGHRS and CDR2 is YFSETQ. CDR3 length: 15 residues. V lost 0 bases and J lost 7; bases outside the gene matches: 7. CDR3 sequence: CASSLERGGLNTQYF. In nucleotides, the CDR3 is TGCGCCAGCAGCTTGGAACGGGGGGGCCTAAATACGCAGTATTTT.

This clone was seen more than once but under ten times. V and J are TRBV6-1 and TRBJ2-7; 7 bases match TRBD1. CDR1 is MNHNS, CDR2 SASEGT, per germline. Trimming removed 5 bases from V and 1 base from J; junction bases left unmatched: 8. The CDR3 totals 15 residues. As DNA, the CDR3 is TGTGCCAGCAGTACCATAGACAGGGCATCCTACGAGCAGTACTTC. Translation: CASSTIDRASYEQYF.

This clone has more than one count but fewer than ten. The chain is built from TRBV18 and TRBJ1-1, with a weak D call TRBD1 (5 bases). The CDR3 length is 14 residues. V was shortened by 2 bases and J by 8 bases, with 15 bases between the two germline ends. CDR1 is KGHSH, CDR2 LQKENI, per germline. Written as DNA, the CDR3 is TGTGCCAGCTCACCATCCGTAGAGACAGTCGAAGCTTTCTTT. Translating it yields CASSPSVETVEAFF.

The chain employs TRBV27 and TRBJ2-1, with D perhaps TRBD2 (6 bases). V shed 6 bases and J shed 1 base, with 10 bases lying between them. The CDR3 is made up of 14 amino acids. Germline CDR1 MNHEY, CDR2 SMNVEV (reference sequence). CDR3 bases: TGTGCCAGCAGCCTTCTAGCGTCCTACAATGAGCAGTTCTTC. Translation gives CASSLLASYNEQFF.

The chain employs TRBV19 and TRBJ1-1, with 8 bases fitting TRBD1. CDR1 and CDR2 (germline): LNHDA, SQIVND (reference sequence). Losses at the gene ends were 4 bases for V and 4 bases for J; bases not matched to a gene: 5. The CDR3 has 14 residues. CDR3 in amino acids: CASSTPGGGTEAFF. DNA of the CDR3: TGTGCCAGTAGTACCCCAGGGGGCGGCACTGAAGCTTTCTTT.

This chain links TRBV5-1 with TRBJ2-4; a possible D gene is TRBD1 (6 bases). Germline values: CDR1 SGHRS, CDR2 YFSETQ. Trimming stripped 5 bases from V and 6 bases from J, with 12 bases between. This CDR3 region has 13 residues. CDR3 DNA: TGCGCCAGCAGTCAACAGGGAGTAAACATTCAGTACTTC. Residues: CASSQQGVNIQYF.

The chain couples TRBV19 to TRBJ1-2; D gene uncertain. Trimming removed 3 bases from V and 8 bases from J, with 19 bases in between. The CDR3 contains 15 residues. Germline V CDR1 and CDR2: LNHDA, SQIVND (reference sequence). Here the CDR3 reads CASSMRTGERRGYTF. The CDR3 region has the DNA TGTGCCAGTAGTATGAGGACGGGAGAAAGGCGGGGCTACACCTTC.

V usage is TRBV7-2 and J usage is TRBJ1-6; D is unresolved. V dropped 2 bases and J dropped 9 bases, with 14 bases sitting between them. The CDR3 consists of 15 residues. Germline V CDR1 and CDR2: SGHTA, FQGNSA. CDR3: CASSLNPGQSSPLHF. CDR3 sequence (DNA): TGTGCCAGCAGCTTAAATCCTGGGCAGTCTTCACCCCTCCACTTT.

The chain joins TRBV5-5 to TRBJ2-3; 8 bases map to TRBD1. V was pared by 0 bases and J by 4 bases, with 1 base of the junction left unmatched. The CDR3 consists of 14 residues. CDR1 is SGHKS, CDR2 YYEKEE, per germline (reference sequence). The CDR3 sequence is CASSLEQGADTQYF. CDR3 sequence (DNA): TGTGCCAGCAGCTTGGAACAGGGGGCAGATACGCAGTATTTT.

The V gene is TRBV5-1, the J gene TRBJ2-1; TRBD2 aligns across 8 bases. The V gene's germline CDR1 is SGHRS and CDR2 YFSETQ. J gave up 3 bases and V 1 base, and 15 bases lay outside the gene matches. The CDR3 totals 19 residues. The DNA for the CDR3 is TGCGCCAGCAGCTTGCGGCGGGGGGTCACCGGGTCCTTCTACAATGAGCAGTTCTTC. It specifies CASSLRRGVTGSFYNEQFF.

This clone was counted a single time. CDR3 in amino acids: CASRTLQGQKDQPQHF. The CDR3 coding sequence is TGTGCCAGTAGGACTTTACAGGGGCAGAAGGATCAGCCCCAGCATTTT. The chain is built from TRBV19 and TRBJ1-5, with 7 bases identical to TRBD1. This CDR3 comprises 16 residues. CDR1 and CDR2 (germline): LNHDA, SQIVND (reference sequence). The V segment lost 6 bases and the J segment 5 bases; nucleotides outside the gene matches: 13.

V and J are TRBV7-3 and TRBJ1-2; 12 positions agree with TRBD1. This CDR3 is built from 14 residues. V shed 4 bases, J shed 7 bases, and the junction held 4 bases outside the gene matches. CDR1 SGHTA and CDR2 FQGTGA come from the germline V gene. CDR3 amino acids: CASSWGQGARGYTF. In nucleotides, the CDR3 is TGTGCCAGCAGCTGGGGACAGGGGGCACGTGGCTACACCTTC.

The chain couples TRBV5-6 to TRBJ2-2; possible D gene TRBD2, 6 bases. Trimming pared 3 bases from V and 0 bases from J, leaving 12 bases between. The CDR3 totals 16 residues. The germline CDR1 and CDR2 sequences are SGHDT and YYEEEE. CDR3 in DNA: TGTGCCAGCAGCTGGGAGGCGGGCCCGAACACCGGGGAGCTGTTTTTT. The encoded protein is CASSWEAGPNTGELFF.

V is TRBV7-3 and J is TRBJ2-5, with 10 bases aligning to TRBD2. This CDR3 is built from 14 residues. V dropped 5 bases and J dropped 6; count of bases not matched to a gene: 6. The V gene's germline CDR1 is SGHTA and CDR2 FQGTGA. The CDR3 DNA is TGTGCCAGCAGCAGCGGGGGGGCCGGGAAGACCCAGTACTTC. Encoded protein: CASSSGGAGKTQYF.

The chain recombines TRBV27 with TRBJ2-7; 11 bases match TRBD1. After removal of 6 bases from V and 4 bases from J, the junction contained 8 bases not matched to a gene. Germline lookup yields CDR1 MNHEY and CDR2 SMNVEV (reference sequence). This CDR3 has 15 residues. The chain's CDR3 is CASSQGTGGRYEQYF. CDR3 coding DNA: TGTGCCAGCAGCCAAGGGACAGGGGGTCGGTACGAGCAGTACTTC.

V is TRBV5-1 and J is TRBJ2-3, with TRBD1 matching 7 bases. V was clipped by 4 bases and J by 6 bases; unmatched bases: 8. There are 14 residues in the CDR3. Germline V gives CDR1 SGHRS, CDR2 YFSETQ. This CDR3 is CASSDWTGADTQYF. In DNA, the CDR3 is TGCGCCAGCAGCGACTGGACAGGCGCCGATACGCAGTATTTT.

In nucleotides, the CDR3 is TGTGCCAGCAGTGAGCATAGCGGACTTAGCACAGATACGCAGTATTTT. Translated, it gives CASSEHSGLSTDTQYF. The genes are TRBV25-1 and TRBJ2-3; possible D gene TRBD2, 6 bases. Trimming shortened V by 3 bases and J by 0 bases, and 13 bases separated the two germline ends. Germline V lookup: CDR1 MGHDK, CDR2 SYGVNS. The CDR3 is 16 residues long. Supplemented by reference TRBV25-1 and TRBJ2-3, the full variable domain reads EADIYQTPRYLVIGTGKKITLECSQTMGHDKMYWYQQDPGMELHLIHYSYGVNSTEKGDLSSESTVSRIRTEHFPLTLESARPSHTSQYLCASSEHSGLSTDTQYFGPGTRLTVL.

This chain uses TRBV19 with TRBJ1-1; D is unclear. The germline gives CDR1 LNHDA, CDR2 SQIVND (reference sequence). Trimming took off 10 bases at V and 1 base at J, with 16 bases between the two ends. The CDR3 has 14 residues. This CDR3 reads CATRLRETNTEAFF. CDR3 DNA sequence: TGTGCCACTAGGTTGAGGGAGACGAACACTGAAGCTTTCTTT.

The genes are TRBV5-1 and TRBJ2-3; D not certain. Trimming removed 4 bases at V and 6 bases at J, with 9 bases between. CDR3 length: 12 amino acids. The germline CDR1 and CDR2 sequences are SGHRS and YFSETQ. In DNA, the CDR3 is TGCGCCAGCAGCCTAGAGTCGGATACGCAGTATTTT. This sequence encodes CASSLESDTQYF.